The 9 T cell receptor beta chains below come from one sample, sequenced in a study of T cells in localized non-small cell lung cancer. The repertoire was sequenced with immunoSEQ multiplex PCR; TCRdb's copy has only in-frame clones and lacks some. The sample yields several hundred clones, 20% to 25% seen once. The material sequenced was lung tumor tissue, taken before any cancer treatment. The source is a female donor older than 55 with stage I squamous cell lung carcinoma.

CDR3 nucleotide sequence: TGTGCCACCAGCAGACTAGGACTAGACAATGAGCAGTTCTTC. Protein: CATSRLGLDNEQFF. V and J are TRBV15 and TRBJ2-1; 7 positions agree with TRBD2. The V gene's germline CDR1 is LNHNV and CDR2 YYDKDF (reference sequence). CDR3 length equals 14 residues. The ends lost 2 bases at V and 5 bases at J; junction bases unmatched: 3.

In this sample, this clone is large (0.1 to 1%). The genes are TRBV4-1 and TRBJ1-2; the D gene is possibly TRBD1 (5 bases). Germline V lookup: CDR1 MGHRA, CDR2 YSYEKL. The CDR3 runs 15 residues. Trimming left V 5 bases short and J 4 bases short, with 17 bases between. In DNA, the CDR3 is TGCGCCAGCAGCGAGTCTGAGGGGAGTGGCTATGGCTACACCTTC. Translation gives CASSESEGSGYGYTF.

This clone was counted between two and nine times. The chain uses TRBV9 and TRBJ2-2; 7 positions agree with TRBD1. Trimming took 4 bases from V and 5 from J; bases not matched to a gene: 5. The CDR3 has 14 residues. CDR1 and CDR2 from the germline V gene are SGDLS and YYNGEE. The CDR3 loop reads CASSFRTGTGELFF. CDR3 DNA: TGTGCCAGCAGCTTTCGGACAGGAACCGGGGAGCTGTTTTTT. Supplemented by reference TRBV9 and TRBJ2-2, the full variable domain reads DSGVTQTPKHLITATGQRVTLRCSPRSGDLSVYWYQQSLDQGLQFLIQYYNGEERAKGNILERFSAQQFPDLHSELNLSSLELGDSALYFCASSFRTGTGELFFGEGSRLTVL.

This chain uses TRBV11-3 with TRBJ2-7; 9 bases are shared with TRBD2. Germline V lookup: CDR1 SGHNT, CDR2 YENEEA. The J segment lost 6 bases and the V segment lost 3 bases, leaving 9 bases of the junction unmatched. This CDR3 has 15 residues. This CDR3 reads CASSFGTSQGIEQYF. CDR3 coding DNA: TGTGCCAGCAGCTTCGGGACTAGCCAAGGGATCGAGCAGTACTTC. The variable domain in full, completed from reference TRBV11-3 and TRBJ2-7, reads EAGVVQSPRYKIIEKKQPVAFWCNPISGHNTLYWYLQNLGQGPELLIRYENEEAVDDSQLPKDRFSAERLKGVDSTLKIQPAELGDSAVYLCASSFGTSQGIEQYFGPGTRLTVT.

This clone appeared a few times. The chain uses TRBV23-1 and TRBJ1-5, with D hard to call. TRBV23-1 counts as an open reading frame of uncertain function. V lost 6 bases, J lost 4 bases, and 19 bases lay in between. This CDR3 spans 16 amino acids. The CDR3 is CASSQDRGPVNQPQHF. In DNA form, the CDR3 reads TGCGCCAGCAGCCAAGATCGTGGACCAGTAAATCAGCCCCAGCATTTT.

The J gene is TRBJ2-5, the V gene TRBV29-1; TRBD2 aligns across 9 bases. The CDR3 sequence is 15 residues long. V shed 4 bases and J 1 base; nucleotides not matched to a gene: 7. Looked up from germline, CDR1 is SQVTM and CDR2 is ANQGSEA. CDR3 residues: CSVGQRGAIQETQYF. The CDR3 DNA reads TGCAGCGTTGGGCAGCGGGGGGCTATCCAAGAGACCCAGTACTTC.

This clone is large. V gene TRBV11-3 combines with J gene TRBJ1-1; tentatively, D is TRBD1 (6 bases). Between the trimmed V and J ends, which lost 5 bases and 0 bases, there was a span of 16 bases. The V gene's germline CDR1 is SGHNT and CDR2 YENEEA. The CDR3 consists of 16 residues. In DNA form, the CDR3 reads TGTGCCAGCAGCCACGGACAGAATCCCATGAACACTGAAGCTTTCTTT. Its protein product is CASSHGQNPMNTEAFF.

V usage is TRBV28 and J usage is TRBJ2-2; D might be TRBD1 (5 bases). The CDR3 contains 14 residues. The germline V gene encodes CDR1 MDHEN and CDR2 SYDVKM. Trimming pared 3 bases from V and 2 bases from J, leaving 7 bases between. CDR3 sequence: CASSFQGNTGELFF. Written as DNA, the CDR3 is TGTGCCAGCAGTTTCCAGGGAAACACCGGGGAGCTGTTTTTT.

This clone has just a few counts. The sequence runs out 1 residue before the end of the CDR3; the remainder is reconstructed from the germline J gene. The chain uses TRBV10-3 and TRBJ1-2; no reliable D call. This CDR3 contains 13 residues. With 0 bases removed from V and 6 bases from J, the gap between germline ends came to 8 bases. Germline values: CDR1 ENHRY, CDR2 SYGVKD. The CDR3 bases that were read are TGTGCCATCAGTGAGTCAAGGTCACATGGCTACACC. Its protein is CAISESRSHGYT. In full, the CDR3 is CAISESRSHGYTF.